This T cell receptor (beta chain) comes out of a study of liver allograft versus peripheral blood T cells. Study at large: What was compared were the T cell receptor repertoires in transplanted livers and those in the peripheral blood of recipients. Points from the study as a whole: Intragraft T cell receptor repertoires of liver allografts were reported to differ from peripheral blood repertoires.

TCRdb recomputed calls from the reads with MiXCR, one row per CDR3 protein. Of more than 3,000 distinct CDR3 sequences listed, 15% are singletons. Note on this clonotype: The antigen is not known. An end of the junction does not agree with germline; a read error may underlie this.

The germline CDR1 and CDR2 sequences are SEHNR and FQNEAQ (reference sequence). The CDR3 runs to 13 residues. The V gene is TRBV7-9, the J gene TRBJ1-1; no clear D gene. The TCR was taken from a human patient who had a liver transplant. Some T cells may arise from the graft donor. As DNA, the CDR3 is TGTGCCAGCAGGTTAGAGGCGAACACTGAAGCTTTCTTT. Translated, it gives CASRLEANTEAFF. Combining the CDR3 with reference TRBV7-9 and TRBJ1-1 gives the whole variable domain DTGVSQNPRHKITKRGQNVTFRCDPISEHNRLYWYRQTLGQGPEFLTYFQNEAQLEKSRLLSDRFSAERPKGSFSTLEIQRTEQGDSAMYLCASRLEANTEAFFGQGTRLTVV.